Included here is one T cell receptor (beta chain) sequence, with context. Its recognized antigen is unknown. Per-base qualities were not stored, and no clone one base away is much larger. CDR1 and CDR2 are read off the germline V gene as SGDLS and YYNGEE. From the cysteine through the phenylalanine, the CDR3 covers 13 amino acids. The DNA shown is the 39-base CDR3, in frame from base 1. Cut back by 0 bases and 5 bases, the V and J ends lie 8 bases apart. Sorted unstimulated T cells and proliferating T cells recovered from mixed lymphocyte reactions underwent TCRbeta CDR3 sequencing. Fresh whole blood from ten HLA-typed healthy donors served as the source for isolating PBMCs. The sample originates from a study of siplizumab effects on memory and regulatory T cells (dated by TCRdb to the late 2010s). Turning to the overall study: The study looked at the effect of siplizumab, an anti-CD2 antibody, on alloreactive T-cell subsets in allogeneic mixed lymphocyte reactions made from human PBMCs. Study-wide conclusions, independent of this receptor: Greater diversity appeared to be present in unstimulated naive T cells than in memory T cells, and a substantial contribution to the alloresponse seemed to be made by naive cells. Sequences below about 10^-5 frequency were poorly captured, so only a minor fraction of alloreactive clones could be mapped to unstimulated subsets. About 80-97% of proliferating CD4+ or CD8+ clones could not be given a naive or memory phenotype. In reactions with siplizumab, an average of around 70% of mappable alloreactive CD4+ clones were Treg-derived, compared with around 28% in control reactions. Siplizumab significantly reduced the cumulative frequency of alloreactive sequences traceable to unstimulated CD4+ memory T cells. Whether proliferating Tregs from siplizumab cultures actually had suppressive function was not functionally confirmed.

The library was built by means of the immunoSEQ multiplex PCR assay. The deep sequencing platform assayed around 94,000 TCR templates per sample. Genomic DNA extracted from sorted T cells was the material used for TCRbeta CDR3 sequencing. Per the original workflow: The R programming language was used for the clonal analysis of the TCRbeta CDR3 data. Comparing unstimulated samples against CFSE-low samples taken after the reaction was how alloreactive CD4+ and CD8+ clones were defined. Alloreactive CD4+ clones were assigned to regulatory or non-regulatory origin by matching sequences to sorted unstimulated Treg and non-Treg repertoires. What TCRdb holds here is the immuneACCESS table cut down to in-frame rearrangements. Part of the clones is not present; checked against another copy, under half of the missing clones reflect an unresolved V gene, and the others are unexplained. That table furnishes V, J and clone size, whereas the DNA furnished D and trimming. The sample yields 100,000 to 110,000 clones; about 91% were counted once. 0.14% to 0.15% of the sample is taken by the ten largest.

The clonotype originates from a human donor in good health. The sample was CD4+ T cells sorted from blood. The rearrangement combines TRBV9 with TRBJ1-1; the D gene is not confidently resolved. The nucleotide sequence reads TGTGCCAGCAGCGTAGACACTCGTACTGAAGCTTTCTTT. The encoded protein is CASSVDTRTEAFF.